The rows below give T cell receptor beta chains drawn from one sample of a study of PD-1 blockade in classical Hodgkin lymphoma. Assay: immunoSEQ multiplex PCR; the TCRdb copy retains only in-frame clones and omits some. The sample includes 75,000 to 100,000 clones, 75% to 85% seen only once; the top ten take 16%. Specimen: peripheral blood mononuclear cells (PBMCs), collected before the second cycle of nivolumab. These receptors all come from a human donor with classical Hodgkin lymphoma. Both conserved end residues are part of each CDR3. The order of the fields is J gene, V gene, clone size, D gene, CDR3 DNA, CDR3 protein. The D gene is left open where the match is weak. Size is omitted from some rows. Given values are once, few, many or a class for expanded clones.

TRBJ1-2,TRBV28,NA,NA,TGTGCCAGCAGTTTTCAGACAGGCGTGATTAACTATGGCTACACCTTC,CASSFQTGVINYGYTF
TRBJ2-5,TRBV6-5,NA,TRBD2,TGTGCCAGCAGTCGGACTAGCGGGAACCAAGAGACCCAGTACTTC,CASSRTSGNQETQYF
TRBJ1-4,TRBV5-1,NA,TRBD1,TGCGCCAGCAGCTCGGGACAGGGGTCTGAAAAACTGTTTTTT,CASSSGQGSEKLFF
TRBJ2-4,TRBV4-2,NA,NA,TGTGCCAGCAGCCAAATGGGCCCGGCCAAAAACATTCAGTACTTC,CASSQMGPAKNIQYF
TRBJ2-7,TRBV27,NA,NA,TGTGCCAGCAGTTTCGGGTCCGAGCAGTACTTC,CASSFGSEQYF
TRBJ2-1,TRBV9,NA,TRBD2,TGTGCCAGCAGCGTAGTTAGCGGGATATACAATGAGCAGTTCTTC,CASSVVSGIYNEQFF
TRBJ2-5,TRBV12-2,few,NA,TGTGCAAGTCGCAAACGGACTAGCGGGAAAGAGACCCAGTACTTC,CASRKRTSGKETQYF
TRBJ1-1,TRBV4-3,NA,NA,TGCGCCAGCAGCCAACACCTGGGGAACACTGAAGCTTTCTTT,CASSQHLGNTEAFF
TRBJ2-7,TRBV7-9,NA,NA,TGTGCCAGCACCAAAGCGGACCTTACCTACGAGCAGTACTTC,CASTKADLTYEQYF
TRBJ2-7,TRBV19,few,TRBD2,TGTGCCAGTAGTTTCGGACTAGCGGGACCCAGCGAGCAGTACTTC,CASSFGLAGPSEQYF
TRBJ2-1,TRBV19,NA,TRBD2,TGTGCCAGTAGCGGACTAGCGGGGAACAATGAGCAGTTCTTC,CASSGLAGNNEQFF
TRBJ2-7,TRBV5-1,NA,NA,TGCGCCAGCAGCTTAAACAGCTACGAGCAGTACTTC,CASSLNSYEQYF
TRBJ2-2,TRBV28,NA,NA,TGTGCCACCCCGAGGGGATCTAACACCGGGGAGCTGTTTTTT,CATPRGSNTGELFF
TRBJ2-7,TRBV6-5,once,TRBD1,TGTGCCAGCAGTTACTCGAACAGGGACAGGGGCGCTGAGCAGTACTTC,CASSYSNRDRGAEQYF
TRBJ2-7,TRBV7-9,NA,TRBD1,TGTGCCAGCAGCTTAGTCGGACAGGGGGCTACCTACGAGCAGTACTTC,CASSLVGQGATYEQYF
TRBJ2-2,TRBV30,NA,TRBD1,TGTGCCTGGAACCGGGACAGGGTCCCCCCCTCCACCGGGGAGCTGTTTTTT,CAWNRDRVPPSTGELFF
TRBJ1-2,TRBV10-3,few,NA,TGTGCCATCAGTGAGTACGGGGATGGCTACACCTTC,CAISEYGDGYTF
TRBJ1-2,TRBV5-4,NA,NA,TGTGCCAGCAGCTTGGTTGGGGGCGAAGGCTACACCTTC,CASSLVGGEGYTF
TRBJ1-1,TRBV7-2,NA,NA,TGTGCCAGCAGCTCCGTACCCTGGTACACTGAAGCTTTCTTT,CASSSVPWYTEAFF
TRBJ1-4,TRBV19,few,TRBD1,TGTGCCAGTAGTATCGGGACAGATGAAAAACTGTTTTTT,CASSIGTDEKLFF
TRBJ1-3,TRBV15,NA,NA,TGTGCCACCAGCAGAAACCCCGGGCCCGGCGGTGGAAACACCATATATTTT,CATSRNPGPGGGNTIYF
TRBJ1-1,TRBV19,NA,NA,TGTGCCAGTAGTATAGCGGAGGGTGGGTTTGAAGCTTTCTTT,CASSIAEGGFEAFF
TRBJ1-1,TRBV10-3,NA,NA,TGTGCCATCAGTGCCAGTGAGGGGGACACTGAAGCTTTCTTT,CAISASEGDTEAFF
TRBJ2-5,TRBV11-2,NA,NA,TGTGCCAGCAGCTTGTCAAGATTTAGCGCAAGGGAGACCCAGTACTTC,CASSLSRFSARETQYF
TRBJ1-1,TRBV28,NA,NA,TGTGCCAGCAGTTCCCTCGGGGTGGGCTCTTACACTGAAGCTTTCTTT,CASSSLGVGSYTEAFF
TRBJ2-5,TRBV7-9,NA,TRBD2,TGTGCCAGCAGCTTAGTAAGCGGGAGCCCAGAGACCCAGTACTTC,CASSLVSGSPETQYF
TRBJ1-4,TRBV19,NA,NA,TGTGCCAGTAACGGACGGAGGGAGAATGAAAAACTGTTTTTT,CASNGRRENEKLFF
TRBJ1-5,TRBV28,few,NA,TGTGCCAGCAGTCCGTTAAGGGAATGGGGCAATCAGCCCCAGCATTTT,CASSPLREWGNQPQHF
TRBJ2-1,TRBV7-2,few,TRBD2,TGTGCCAGCAGCGTGACTAGCCGCCCCTACAATGAGCAGTTCTTC,CASSVTSRPYNEQFF
TRBJ1-4,TRBV2,NA,NA,TGTGCCAGCAGTGGACGGATTAATGAAAAACTGTTTTTT,CASSGRINEKLFF
TRBJ2-1,TRBV11-2,NA,NA,TGTGCCAGCAGCTTCCCCCATAGCGCTCGGGAGCAGTTCTTC,CASSFPHSAREQFF
TRBJ1-1,TRBV27,many,NA,TGTGCCAGCAGCCAACACTCACACAGGGCTGAAGCTTTCTTT,CASSQHSHRAEAFF
TRBJ2-5,TRBV6-5,once,NA,TGTGCCAGTACAGCCTCCGGGGTGGAGACCCAGTACTTC,CASTASGVETQYF
TRBJ2-2,TRBV2,once,NA,TGTGCCAGCAGCAGACAGGTCACCGGGGAGCTGTTTTTT,CASSRQVTGELFF